What follows are 32 T cell receptor beta chains derived from one specimen sequenced in a study of PD-1 blockade in classical Hodgkin lymphoma. This table comes from immunoSEQ multiplex PCR, and its TCRdb copy is limited to in-frame clones, with some not included. The sample holds 11,000 to 15,000 clones, 81% seen once. With no exception, relapse followed autologous stem cell transplantation in all patients, and brentuximab vedotin exposure varied. The material was peripheral blood mononuclear cells (PBMCs), obtained at baseline. The source of these receptors is a human donor with classical Hodgkin lymphoma.

This clone showed up just once. This chain joins TRBV5-6 and TRBJ1-2, with D perhaps matching TRBD1 (6 bases). Germline loops: CDR1 SGHDT, CDR2 YYEEEE. The CDR3 is 13 amino acids. V gave up 4 bases and J gave up 6 bases, with 13 bases separating them. In DNA form, the CDR3 reads TGTGCCAGCAGCCAGGGGAGAGCTCATGGCTACACCTTC. Its protein product is CASSQGRAHGYTF.

The rearrangement links TRBV7-8 to TRBJ2-4, with TRBD1 matching over 8 bases. The length of the CDR3 is 14 residues. V shed 4 bases, J shed 4 bases, and the junction held 3 bases outside the gene matches. Looked up from germline, CDR1 is SGHVS and CDR2 is FQNEAQ. The CDR3 protein is CASSSRTGKNIQYF. In nucleotides, the CDR3 is TGTGCCAGCAGCTCAAGGACAGGGAAAAACATTCAGTACTTC.

A few counts support this clone. This specimen includes other DNA sequences encoding the same CDR3. The J gene is TRBJ2-6, the V gene TRBV27; TRBD1 might be the D (6 bases). The CDR3 is 16 residues long. The V end was cut by 5 bases, the J end by 1 base, with 12 bases between. CDR1 and CDR2 (germline): MNHEY, SMNVEV (reference sequence). DNA of the CDR3: TGTGCCAGCAGTCCCTACACAGGGTCTGGGGCCAACGTCCTGACTTTC. Translated: CASSPYTGSGANVLTF.

This clone occurred once. V gene TRBV25-1 combines with J gene TRBJ1-1; the match to TRBD1 covers 7 bases. V lost 6 bases to trimming and J lost 4 bases; unmatched junction nucleotides: 5. Germline V gene data show CDR1 as MGHDK and CDR2 as SYGVNS. This CDR3 region has 13 residues. DNA for the CDR3: TGTGCCAGCAGAGGGGGCCGGGGCACTGAAGCTTTCTTT. Residues: CASRGGRGTEAFF.

The chain carries TRBV5-5 and TRBJ2-5, with 11 bases aligning to TRBD2. The CDR3 runs to 15 residues. V was clipped by 2 bases and J by 5 bases; unmatched bases: 5. Germline V lookup: CDR1 SGHKS, CDR2 YYEKEE (reference sequence). The CDR3 DNA follows: TGTGCCAGCAGCTTCAGACTAGCGGGGTGGGAGACCCAGTACTTC. It is translated as CASSFRLAGWETQYF.

The genes are TRBV6-5 and TRBJ2-5, with TRBD2 identical over 10 bases. Germline V lookup: CDR1 MNHEY, CDR2 SVGAGI. The CDR3 runs to 15 residues. With 6 bases clipped from V and 5 bases from J, the junction kept 9 bases outside the gene matches. CDR3 in amino acids: CASSPTSGPGETQYF. In nucleotides, the CDR3 is TGTGCCAGCAGCCCGACTAGCGGGCCGGGGGAGACCCAGTACTTC.

Comments on this clone: Other DNA sequences in the same sample also yield this CDR3. The rearrangement joins TRBV19 to TRBJ2-5; TRBD2 matches at 8 bases. The length of the CDR3 is 13 residues. The J segment lost 5 bases and the V segment lost 1 base, leaving 0 bases of the junction unmatched. Germline CDR1 LNHDA, CDR2 SQIVND (reference sequence). The CDR3 loop is CASSIAGGETQYF. The CDR3 region has the DNA TGTGCCAGTAGTATAGCGGGGGGGGAGACCCAGTACTTC.

This clone was detected once. This chain connects TRBV5-6 to TRBJ2-3; 11 bases fit TRBD2. J gave up 2 bases and V 3 bases, and 5 bases lay outside the gene matches. Germline lookup yields CDR1 SGHDT and CDR2 YYEEEE. This CDR3 is 16 amino acids long. CDR3 bases: TGTGCCAGCAGCTGGAGACTAGCGGGGCTCACAGATACGCAGTATTTT. It yields the protein CASSWRLAGLTDTQYF. Full variable domain (outside the CDR3, taken from reference TRBV5-6 and TRBJ2-3): DAGVTQSPTHLIKTRGQQVTLRCSPKSGHDTVSWYQQALGQGPQFIFQYYEEEERQRGNFPDRFSGHQFPNYSSELNVNALLLGDSALYLCASSWRLAGLTDTQYFGPGTRLTVL.

The J gene is TRBJ2-1, the V gene TRBV4-2; TRBD2 matches at 11 bases. The V gene's germline CDR1 is LGHNA and CDR2 YNFKEQ. The V and J ends lost 1 base and 8 bases, in that order; junction bases with no gene match: 7. CDR3 length: 16 amino acids. CDR3 residues: CASSQGVAGGLDEQFF. CDR3 DNA: TGTGCCAGCAGCCAAGGGGTAGCGGGGGGGCTCGATGAGCAGTTCTTC.

The gene calls are TRBV5-6 and TRBJ2-7; D is possibly TRBD1 (6 bases). CDR3 length: 16 residues. V was pared by 3 bases and J by 2 bases, with 18 bases between. In germline, CDR1 is SGHDT, CDR2 YYEEEE. The CDR3 is CASSSFRMDRPYEQYF. As DNA, the CDR3 is TGTGCCAGCAGCTCATTTAGAATGGACAGACCCTACGAGCAGTACTTC.

The chain couples TRBV5-1 to TRBJ2-3; maybe TRBD1 (5 bases). The CDR3 covers 16 residues. V gave up 0 bases and J gave up 0 bases, with 11 bases separating them. Germline V gene sequence: CDR1 SGHRS, CDR2 YFSETQ. CDR3 protein: CASSLDRGFSTDTQYF. The DNA for the CDR3 is TGCGCCAGCAGCTTGGATAGGGGTTTCAGCACAGATACGCAGTATTTT.

This chain connects TRBV9 to TRBJ1-5; D is perhaps TRBD1 (5 bases). The length of the CDR3 is 14 residues. The V end was cut by 4 bases, the J end by 6 bases, with 14 bases between. CDR1 SGDLS and CDR2 YYNGEE come from the germline V gene. The CDR3 is CASSSGTRGQPQHF. For the CDR3, the DNA is TGTGCCAGCAGCAGCGGGACTCGGGGTCAGCCCCAGCATTTT.

V gene TRBV18 combines with J gene TRBJ2-6; 7 bases line up with TRBD1. There are 14 residues in the CDR3. Germline V gene sequence: CDR1 KGHSH, CDR2 LQKENI. Trimming at V came to 6 bases and at J to 2 bases, leaving 1 base not matched to a gene. CDR3 amino acids: CASSDRAGANVLTF. The CDR3 DNA reads as TGTGCCAGCTCTGACAGGGCTGGGGCCAACGTCCTGACTTTC.

The rearrangement uses TRBV10-1 and TRBJ1-5; TRBD1 agrees at 7 bases. This CDR3 contains 13 residues. After removal of 3 bases from V and 7 bases from J, the junction contained 3 bases not matched to a gene. Germline CDR1 reads WNHNN; CDR2 reads SYGVQD (reference sequence). CDR3 DNA: TGCGCCAGCAGTGAAACAGGGGTCCAGCCCCAGCATTTT. Protein: CASSETGVQPQHF.

This clone was counted a few times. The rearrangement uses TRBV19 and TRBJ1-6; D uncertain. Germline V gene data show CDR1 as LNHDA and CDR2 as SQIVND (reference sequence). Trimming left V 11 bases short and J 10 bases short, with 18 bases between. The length of the CDR3 is 13 residues. The CDR3 loop reads CAARADFSSPLHF. CDR3 nucleotides: TGTGCCGCTAGAGCGGACTTCTCCTCACCCCTCCACTTT.

The rearrangement links TRBV28 to TRBJ1-1; D is undetermined. Trimming pared 4 bases from V and 2 bases from J, leaving 20 bases between. There are 17 residues in the CDR3. Germline V lookup: CDR1 MDHEN, CDR2 SYDVKM. In nucleotides, the CDR3 is TGTGCCAGCAGTTGGGCGGGAAGGACGTTGGGAAACACTGAAGCTTTCTTT. As protein: CASSWAGRTLGNTEAFF.

In DNA, the CDR3 is TGCGCCAGCAGCCACCGAAGCGGGAGCTCCTACAATGAGCAGTTCTTC. Translation gives CASSHRSGSSYNEQFF. The chain uses TRBV4-1 and TRBJ2-1; 8 bases line up with TRBD2. The length of the CDR3 is 16 residues. CDR1 and CDR2 from the germline V gene are MGHRA and YSYEKL. With 3 bases clipped from V and 0 bases from J, the junction kept 4 bases outside the gene matches.

V is TRBV5-1 and J is TRBJ1-3, with a weak D call TRBD1 (6 bases). Trimming stripped 0 bases from V and 0 bases from J, with 10 bases between. CDR1 and CDR2 from the germline V gene are SGHRS and YFSETQ. This CDR3 is 16 amino acids long. The CDR3 DNA reads TGCGCCAGCAGCTTGGAGGGACACAGCTCTGGAAACACCATATATTTT. Its translation: CASSLEGHSSGNTIYF.

V gene TRBV30 combines with J gene TRBJ1-1; D may be TRBD1 (5 bases). Germline V CDR1 and CDR2: GTSNPN, SVGIG (reference sequence). CDR3 length: 13 residues. Trimming pared 4 bases from V and 3 bases from J, leaving 12 bases between. CDR3 coding DNA: TGTGCCTGGATGGAAGACAGCTACACTGAAGCTTTCTTT. Amino acid sequence: CAWMEDSYTEAFF.

This clone was seen more than once but under ten times. V usage is TRBV6-5 and J usage is TRBJ1-6; 8 bases match TRBD1. The germline CDR1 and CDR2 sequences are MNHEY and SVGAGI. Trimming cost V 8 bases and J 9 bases; bases outside gene matches: 6. The CDR3 has 13 amino acids. The CDR3 DNA is TGTGCCAGCCAACAGGGGGTCGGTTCACCCCTCCACTTT. It translates to CASQQGVGSPLHF.

V and J are TRBV7-2 and TRBJ2-2, with a weak D call TRBD2 (6 bases). CDR3 length: 15 amino acids. From germline, CDR1 is SGHTA and CDR2 FQGNSA. V was shortened by 4 bases and J by 2 bases, with 11 bases between the two germline ends. The CDR3 reads CASSSSSANTGELFF. In DNA, the CDR3 is TGTGCCAGCAGCTCCTCTAGCGCTAACACCGGGGAGCTGTTTTTT.

The chain carries TRBV6-1 and TRBJ2-2; 13 bases map to TRBD2. The length of the CDR3 is 16 residues. Germline loops: CDR1 MNHNS, CDR2 SASEGT. V was clipped by 4 bases and J by 4 bases; unmatched bases: 3. The CDR3, as DNA: TGTGCCAGCAGTGGTGGGACTAGCGGGGTCACCGGGGAGCTGTTTTTT. Translating it yields CASSGGTSGVTGELFF.

This CDR3 reads CASSSGQAAQETQYF. The CDR3 nucleotides are TGTGCCAGCAGTTCCGGACAGGCGGCCCAAGAGACCCAGTACTTC. This rearrangement joins TRBV6-5 to TRBJ2-5, with 7 bases identical to TRBD1. Germline lookup yields CDR1 MNHEY and CDR2 SVGAGI. The V segment lost 4 bases and the J segment 1 base; nucleotides outside the gene matches: 6. CDR3 length: 15 amino acids.

The V gene is TRBV5-4, the J gene TRBJ2-2, with D possibly called TRBD1 or TRBD2 (5 bases each). The CDR3 covers 17 residues. V was clipped by 0 bases and J by 6 bases, with 18 bases between them. Germline CDR1 reads SGHNT; CDR2 reads YYREEE (reference sequence). CDR3 protein: CASSLESQGPNAGELFF. CDR3 DNA sequence: TGTGCCAGCAGCTTGGAGTCTCAGGGACCTAACGCCGGGGAGCTGTTTTTT. Looking up the rest from reference TRBV5-4 and TRBJ2-2 gives the full variable domain: ETGVTQSPTHLIKTRGQQVTLRCSSQSGHNTVSWYQQALGQGPQFIFQYYREEENGRGNFPPRFSGLQFPNYSSELNVNALELDDSALYLCASSLESQGPNAGELFFGEGSRLTVL.

The chain has TRBV27 and TRBJ2-2, with D perhaps TRBD1 (6 bases). CDR1 and CDR2 (germline): MNHEY, SMNVEV (reference sequence). CDR3 length: 16 amino acids. Trimming cost V 5 bases and J 1 base, with 14 bases left between them. The CDR3: CASSRNRALNTGELFF. Here the CDR3 DNA reads TGTGCCAGCAGTAGAAACAGGGCGTTGAACACCGGGGAGCTGTTTTTT.

This clone appeared a single time. The chain recombines TRBV5-1 with TRBJ2-5, with 7 bases lining up with TRBD1. V shed 1 base, J shed 2 bases, and the junction held 8 bases outside the gene matches. CDR3 size: 16 residues. Germline V lookup: CDR1 SGHRS, CDR2 YFSETQ. The CDR3 sequence: CASSLYRGELQETQYF. DNA for the CDR3: TGCGCCAGCAGCTTGTACAGGGGCGAACTACAAGAGACCCAGTACTTC.

V is TRBV18 and J is TRBJ2-2, with D possibly matching TRBD1 (5 bases). Germline V gene lookup returns CDR1 KGHSH and CDR2 LQKENI. The V and J ends lost 7 bases and 1 base respectively, with 10 bases between them. CDR3 size: 14 residues. The CDR3 sequence is CASLTDLNTGELFF. CDR3 DNA sequence: TGTGCCAGCTTGACAGACTTGAACACCGGGGAGCTGTTTTTT.

The rearrangement uses TRBV30 and TRBJ1-4; D is possibly TRBD1 (5 bases). Between the trimmed V and J ends, which lost 2 bases and 0 bases, there was a span of 13 bases. The length of the CDR3 is 16 residues. Germline-derived CDR1 and CDR2 are GTSNPN and SVGIG (reference sequence). The CDR3 DNA reads as TGTGCCTGGAGTTACGGGGACTGGTCAACTAATGAAAAACTGTTTTTT. It yields the protein CAWSYGDWSTNEKLFF.

The sample holds one count of this clone. V and J are TRBV7-3 and TRBJ2-2; D gene uncertain. Trimming cost V 5 bases and J 5 bases, with 18 bases left between them. CDR1 and CDR2 (germline): SGHTA, FQGTGA. This CDR3 region has 16 residues. CDR3 nucleotides: TGTGCCAGCAGCGGAGCGTTCGGAGCTCGGACCGGGGAGCTGTTTTTT. Amino acid sequence: CASSGAFGARTGELFF.

This chain joins TRBV5-1 and TRBJ1-3; a weak D match, TRBD2 (7 bases). Gene TRBJ2-2 matches the end of the DNA better, so the J call may be wrong. This CDR3 spans 16 amino acids. Germline V gives CDR1 SGHRS, CDR2 YFSETQ. CDR3 loop: CASSREGTPNTGELFF. CDR3 sequence (DNA): TGCGCCAGCAGCAGGGAGGGGACACCGAACACCGGGGAGCTGTTTTTT.

This chain connects TRBV2 to TRBJ2-2; 10 nucleotides match TRBD1. With V trimmed by 6 bases and J by 3 bases, 4 bases remained unmatched. Looked up from germline, CDR1 is SNHLY and CDR2 is FYNNEI. This CDR3 has 15 residues. The CDR3: CASSWDRGDTGELFF. The CDR3 DNA sequence: TGTGCCAGCAGCTGGGACAGGGGAGACACCGGGGAGCTGTTTTTT.

The V and J genes are TRBV6-5 and TRBJ2-5; the D gene is possibly TRBD2 (5 bases). The CDR3 consists of 15 residues. Trimming removed 7 bases at V and 1 base at J, with 16 bases between. The germline gives CDR1 MNHEY, CDR2 SVGAGI. This CDR3 reads CASTSSRGSQETQYF. CDR3 sequence (DNA): TGTGCCAGCACCTCCTCACGCGGGTCCCAAGAGACCCAGTACTTC.